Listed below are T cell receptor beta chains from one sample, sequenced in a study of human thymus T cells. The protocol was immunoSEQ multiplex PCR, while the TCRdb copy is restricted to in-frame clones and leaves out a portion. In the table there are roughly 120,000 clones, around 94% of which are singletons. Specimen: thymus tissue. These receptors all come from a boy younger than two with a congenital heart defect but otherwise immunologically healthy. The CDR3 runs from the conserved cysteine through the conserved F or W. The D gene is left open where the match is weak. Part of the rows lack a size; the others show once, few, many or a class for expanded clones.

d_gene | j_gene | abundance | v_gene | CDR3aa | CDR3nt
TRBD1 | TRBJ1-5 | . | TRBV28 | CASRGRQGGNQPQHF | TGTGCCAGCAGGGGGCGACAGGGTGGCAATCAGCCCCAGCATTTT
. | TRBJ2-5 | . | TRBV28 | CASSPSGVQETQYF | TGTGCCAGCAGTCCCTCGGGGGTTCAAGAGACCCAGTACTTC
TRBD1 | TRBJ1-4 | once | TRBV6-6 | CASSQDRVNEKLFF | TGTGCCAGCAGCCAAGACAGGGTTAATGAAAAACTGTTTTTT
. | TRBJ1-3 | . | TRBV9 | CASSPHRVEGSGNTIYF | TGTGCCAGCAGCCCCCACAGGGTAGAGGGCTCTGGAAACACCATATATTTT
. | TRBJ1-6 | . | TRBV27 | CASSMMTVYNSPLHF | TGTGCCAGCAGTATGATGACTGTATATAATTCACCCCTCCACTTT
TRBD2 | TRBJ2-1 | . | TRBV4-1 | CASSQATGGGDEQFF | TGCGCCAGCAGCCAAGCAACGGGGGGAGGTGATGAGCAGTTCTTC
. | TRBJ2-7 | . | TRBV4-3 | CASSQDLGTSPFGEQYF | TGCGCCAGCAGCCAAGATTTAGGGACCTCCCCCTTCGGCGAGCAGTACTTC
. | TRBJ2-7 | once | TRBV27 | CASSPRPTNPYEQYF | TGTGCCAGCAGTCCCCGTCCGACGAACCCCTACGAGCAGTACTTC
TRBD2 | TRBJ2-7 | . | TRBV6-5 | CASSYSSGGPSYEQYF | TGTGCCAGCAGTTACTCGTCGGGGGGTCCCTCCTACGAGCAGTACTTC
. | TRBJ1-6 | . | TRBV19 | CASRWSTGHNSPLHF | TGTGCCAGTAGGTGGAGCACGGGCCATAATTCACCCCTCCACTTT
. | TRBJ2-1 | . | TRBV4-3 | CASSQDAGTSSWNEQFF | TGCGCCAGCAGCCAAGACGCCGGGACTTCCTCGTGGAATGAGCAGTTCTTC
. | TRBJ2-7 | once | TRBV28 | CASRRGPLYEQYF | TGTGCCAGTCGGAGGGGGCCCCTATACGAGCAGTACTTC
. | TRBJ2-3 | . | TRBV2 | CASSGRVADTQYF | TGTGCCAGTTCTGGAAGGGTAGCAGATACGCAGTATTTT
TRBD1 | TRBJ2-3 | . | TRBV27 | CASSSNGTEFILDTQYF | TGTGCCAGCAGTTCCAACGGGACAGAGTTTATCCTAGATACGCAGTATTTT
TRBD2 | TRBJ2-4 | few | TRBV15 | CATSRGEKRGLAKNIQYF | TGTGCCACCAGCAGAGGTGAGAAGCGGGGTCTAGCCAAAAACATTCAGTACTTC